This T cell receptor (beta chain) was identified in a study of blood T cell repertoires in COVID-19. Turning to the study itself: The United States, Italy and Spain provided the acute and convalescent COVID-19 samples. T cells, B-cell-depleted T cells, or PBMCs supplied cDNA or gDNA.

Original processing notes: The assay estimated nucleated cells by amplifying reference gene primers. Some clones are missing from TCRdb's copy, which holds only in-frame ones; the method was immunoSEQ multiplex PCR. V and J calls and clone size are copied from that table; D and trimming were computed from the DNA. The repertoire has some 100,000 clones, less than 90% of them found once; the top ten carry around 8%. Trimming shortened V by 2 bases and J by 6 bases, and 21 bases separated the two germline ends. The CDR3 is made up of 16 amino acids. The V gene's germline CDR1 is SGHRS and CDR2 YFSETQ. The specimen was peripheral blood. The chain joins TRBV5-1 to TRBJ2-7; D gene unclear. The receptor was isolated from a man between 65 and 80 years old who had recovered from COVID-19. The CDR3 spells CASSLDSRPDLIEQYF. CDR3 DNA sequence: TGCGCCAGCAGCTTAGACTCGAGACCGGATCTGATCGAGCAGTACTTC.